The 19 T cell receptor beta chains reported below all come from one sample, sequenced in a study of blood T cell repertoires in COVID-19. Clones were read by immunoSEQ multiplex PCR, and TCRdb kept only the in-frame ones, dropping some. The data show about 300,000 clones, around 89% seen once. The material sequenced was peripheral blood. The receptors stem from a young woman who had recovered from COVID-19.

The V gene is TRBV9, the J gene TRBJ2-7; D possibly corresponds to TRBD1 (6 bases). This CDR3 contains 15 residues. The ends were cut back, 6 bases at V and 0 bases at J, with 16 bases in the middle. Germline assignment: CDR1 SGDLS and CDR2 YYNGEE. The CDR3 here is CASNPTGTISYEQYF. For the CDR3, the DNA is TGTGCCAGCAACCCCACAGGGACCATCTCCTACGAGCAGTACTTC.

Here the CDR3 reads CASRDRGQSNEKLFF. The CDR3 coding sequence is TGCGCCAGCAGGGACAGGGGGCAGAGTAATGAAAAACTGTTTTTT. The chain links TRBV10-1 to TRBJ1-4, with 11 bases identical to TRBD1. The CDR3 sequence is 15 residues long. Looked up from germline, CDR1 is WNHNN and CDR2 is SYGVQD (reference sequence). J was trimmed by 4 bases and V by 6 bases; bases with no gene match: 4.

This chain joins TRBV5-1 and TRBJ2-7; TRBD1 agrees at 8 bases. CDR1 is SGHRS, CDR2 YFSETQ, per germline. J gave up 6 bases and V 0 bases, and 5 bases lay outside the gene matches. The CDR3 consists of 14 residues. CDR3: CASSLGQGYTEQYF. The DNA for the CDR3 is TGCGCCAGCAGCTTGGGACAGGGGTATACCGAGCAGTACTTC.

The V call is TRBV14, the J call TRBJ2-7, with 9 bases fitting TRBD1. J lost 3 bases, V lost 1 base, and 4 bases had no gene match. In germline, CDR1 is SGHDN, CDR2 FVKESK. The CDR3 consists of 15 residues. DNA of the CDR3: TGTGCCAGCAGCCAAGGGACAGGGGCCTACTACGAGCAGTACTTC. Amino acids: CASSQGTGAYYEQYF.

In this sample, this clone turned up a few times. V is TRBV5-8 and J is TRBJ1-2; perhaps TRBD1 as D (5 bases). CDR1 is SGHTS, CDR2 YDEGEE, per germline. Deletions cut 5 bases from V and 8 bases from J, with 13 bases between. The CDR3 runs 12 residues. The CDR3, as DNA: TGTGCCAGCAGTGCAGGGTTCTTGGGCTACACCTTC. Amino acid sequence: CASSAGFLGYTF.

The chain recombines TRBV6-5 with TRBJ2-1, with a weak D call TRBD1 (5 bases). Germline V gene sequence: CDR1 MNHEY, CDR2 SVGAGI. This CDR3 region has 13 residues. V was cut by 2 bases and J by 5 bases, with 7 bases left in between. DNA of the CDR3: TGTGCCAGCAGTTACGGGGCTAACAATGAGCAGTTCTTC. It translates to CASSYGANNEQFF.

CDR3 nucleotide sequence: TGTGCCAGCAGCTCGGATGGGACATCCCAGAACACTGAAGCTTTCTTT. Amino acid sequence: CASSSDGTSQNTEAFF. The genes are TRBV7-9 and TRBJ1-1; the D gene is possibly TRBD1 (6 bases). CDR1 is SEHNR and CDR2 is FQNEAQ in the germline V gene (reference sequence). V lost 4 bases to trimming and J lost 1 base, with 16 bases between them. The CDR3 is made up of 16 amino acids.

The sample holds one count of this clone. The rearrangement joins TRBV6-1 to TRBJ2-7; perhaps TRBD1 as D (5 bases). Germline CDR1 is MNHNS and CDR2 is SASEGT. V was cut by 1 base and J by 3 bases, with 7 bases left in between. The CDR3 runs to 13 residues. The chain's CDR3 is CASSEDRNYEQYF. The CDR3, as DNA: TGTGCCAGCAGTGAAGACAGGAACTACGAGCAGTACTTC.

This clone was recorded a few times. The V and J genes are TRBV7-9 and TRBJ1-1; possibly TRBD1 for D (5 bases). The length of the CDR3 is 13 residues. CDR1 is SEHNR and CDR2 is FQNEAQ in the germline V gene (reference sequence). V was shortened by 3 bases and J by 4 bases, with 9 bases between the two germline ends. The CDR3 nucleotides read TGTGCCAGCAGCTTCACTCAGGGCACTGAAGCTTTCTTT. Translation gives CASSFTQGTEAFF.

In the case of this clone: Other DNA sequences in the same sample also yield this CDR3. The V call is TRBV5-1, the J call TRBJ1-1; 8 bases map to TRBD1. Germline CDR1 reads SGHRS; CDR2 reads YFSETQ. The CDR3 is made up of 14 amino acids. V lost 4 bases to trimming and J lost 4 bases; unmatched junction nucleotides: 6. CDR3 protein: CASSPQGAGTEAFF. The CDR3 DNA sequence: TGCGCCAGCAGCCCCCAGGGGGCGGGCACTGAAGCTTTCTTT.

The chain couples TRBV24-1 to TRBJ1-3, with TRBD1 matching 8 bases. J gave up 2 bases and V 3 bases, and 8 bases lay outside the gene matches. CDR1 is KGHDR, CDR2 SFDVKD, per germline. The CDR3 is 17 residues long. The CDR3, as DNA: TGTGCCACCAGTGATGCTACGACAGGGGCTACTGGAAACACCATATATTTT. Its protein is CATSDATTGATGNTIYF.

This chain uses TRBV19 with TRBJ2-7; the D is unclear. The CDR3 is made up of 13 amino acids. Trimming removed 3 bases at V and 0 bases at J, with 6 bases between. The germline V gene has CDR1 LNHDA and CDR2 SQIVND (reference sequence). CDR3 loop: CASSIYNSYEQYF. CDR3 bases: TGTGCCAGTAGTATTTACAACTCCTACGAGCAGTACTTC.

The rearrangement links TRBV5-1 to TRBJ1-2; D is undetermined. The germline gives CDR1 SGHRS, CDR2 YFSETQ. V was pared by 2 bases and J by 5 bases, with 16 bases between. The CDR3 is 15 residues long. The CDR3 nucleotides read TGCGCCAGCAGCTTTGAACAGCCGGGGATATATGGCTACACCTTC. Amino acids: CASSFEQPGIYGYTF. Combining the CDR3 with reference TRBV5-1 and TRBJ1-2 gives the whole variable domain KAGVTQTPRYLIKTRGQQVTLSCSPISGHRSVSWYQQTPGQGLQFLFEYFSETQRNKGNFPGRFSGRQFSNSRSEMNVSTLELGDSALYLCASSFEQPGIYGYTFGSGTRLTVV.

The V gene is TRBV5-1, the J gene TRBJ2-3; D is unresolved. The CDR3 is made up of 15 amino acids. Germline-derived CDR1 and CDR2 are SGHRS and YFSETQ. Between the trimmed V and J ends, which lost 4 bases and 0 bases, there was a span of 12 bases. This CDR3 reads CASSHQSSSTDTQYF. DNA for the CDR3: TGCGCCAGCAGCCATCAGTCGTCTAGCACAGATACGCAGTATTTT.

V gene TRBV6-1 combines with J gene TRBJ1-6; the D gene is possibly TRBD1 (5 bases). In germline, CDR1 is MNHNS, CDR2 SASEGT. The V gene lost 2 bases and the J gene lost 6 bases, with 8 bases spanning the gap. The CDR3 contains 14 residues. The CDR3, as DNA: TGTGCCAGCAGTGAACTGGGGCCTAATTCACCCCTCCACTTT. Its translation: CASSELGPNSPLHF.

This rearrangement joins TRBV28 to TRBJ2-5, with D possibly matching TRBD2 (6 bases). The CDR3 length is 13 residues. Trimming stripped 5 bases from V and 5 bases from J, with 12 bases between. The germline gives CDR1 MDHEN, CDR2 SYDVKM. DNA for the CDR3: TGTGCCAGCAGTGGGGGGACCCAGGAGACCCAGTACTTC. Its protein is CASSGGTQETQYF.

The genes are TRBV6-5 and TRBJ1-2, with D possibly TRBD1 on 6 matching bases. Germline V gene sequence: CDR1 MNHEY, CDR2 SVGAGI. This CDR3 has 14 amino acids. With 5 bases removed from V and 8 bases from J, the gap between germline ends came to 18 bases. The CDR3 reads CASSQSIRQAGYTF. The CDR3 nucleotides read TGTGCCAGCAGTCAATCAATAAGACAGGCCGGCTACACCTTC.

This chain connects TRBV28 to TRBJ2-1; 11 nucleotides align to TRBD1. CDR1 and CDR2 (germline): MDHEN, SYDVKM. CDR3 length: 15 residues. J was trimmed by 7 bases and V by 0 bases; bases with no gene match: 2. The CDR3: CASSLWGTGGNEQFF. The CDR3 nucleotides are TGTGCCAGCAGTTTATGGGGGACAGGGGGGAATGAGCAGTTCTTC.

CDR3 protein: CASSGGSGGSNTGELFF. As DNA, the CDR3 is TGTGCCAGCAGCGGGGGGTCAGGGGGATCGAACACCGGGGAGCTGTTTTTT. The chain joins TRBV5-4 to TRBJ2-2, with TRBD1 as a possible D gene (7 bases). This CDR3 comprises 17 residues. The V gene lost 4 bases and the J gene lost 0 bases, with 16 bases spanning the gap. The germline V gene encodes CDR1 SGHNT and CDR2 YYREEE (reference sequence).